These T cell receptor beta chains were read from a single sample in a study of beta chain features in type 1 diabetes. Assay: immunoSEQ multiplex PCR; the TCRdb copy retains only in-frame clones and omits some. The table lists around 250,000 clones, over 11% of them singletons, with about 0.02% in the top ten. Sequencing was carried out using naive CD4+ T cells from blood. These receptors were obtained from a man aged 30 to 45 with type 1 diabetes. CDR3s include the opening cysteine and the closing phenylalanine or tryptophan. D genes are given only for firm matches. Clone size is not always given. Where it is, it says once, few, many or a class for expanded clones.

J: TRBJ1-1
size: -
D: -
V: TRBV5-6
CDR3: CASTVRALLNTEAFF
DNA: TGTGCCAGCACCGTTCGTGCACTCTTGAACACTGAAGCTTTCTTT

J: TRBJ1-5
size: few
D: TRBD1
V: TRBV7-8
CDR3: CASSLRGAGGRSNQPQHF
DNA: TGTGCCAGCAGCTTGAGGGGGGCAGGGGGTCGGAGCAATCAGCCCCAGCATTTT

J: TRBJ1-1
size: few
D: -
V: TRBV4-2
CDR3: CASSQEHRNTEAFF
DNA: TGTGCCAGCAGCCAAGAACACCGGAACACTGAAGCTTTCTTT

J: TRBJ1-3
size: -
D: -
V: TRBV18
CDR3: CASSPRQVSGNTIYF
DNA: TGTGCCAGCTCACCGAGACAGGTCTCTGGAAACACCATATATTTT

J: TRBJ2-7
size: few
D: TRBD2
V: TRBV29-1
CDR3: CSVGGLAGSHPNEQYF
DNA: TGCAGCGTTGGGGGACTAGCGGGTTCTCATCCCAACGAGCAGTACTTC

J: TRBJ2-2
size: -
D: TRBD2
V: TRBV10-3
CDR3: CAISEAGTTNTGELFF
DNA: TGTGCCATCAGTGAGGCCGGGACTACGAACACCGGGGAGCTGTTTTTT

J: TRBJ1-1
size: few
D: -
V: TRBV7-9
CDR3: CASSQGTGPGGTEAFF
DNA: TGTGCCAGCAGCCAAGGAACAGGGCCGGGCGGCACTGAAGCTTTCTTT

J: TRBJ1-5
size: few
D: TRBD1
V: TRBV5-6
CDR3: CASSQGQGSQPQHF
DNA: TGTGCCAGCAGCCAGGGACAGGGCTCCCAGCCCCAGCATTTT

J: TRBJ2-1
size: -
D: TRBD2
V: TRBV27
CDR3: CASSFGLAGNEQFF
DNA: TGTGCCAGCAGTTTCGGACTAGCAGGGAATGAGCAGTTCTTC

J: TRBJ2-2
size: few
D: -
V: TRBV21-1
CDR3: CASSKPGTGKGELFF
DNA: TGTGCCAGCAGCAAACCTGGGACAGGGAAAGGGGAGCTGTTTTTT

J: TRBJ2-1
size: once
D: -
V: TRBV10-1
CDR3: CASSEGGGGSSYNEQFF
DNA: TGCGCCAGCAGTGAAGGCGGAGGAGGGAGCTCCTACAATGAGCAGTTCTTC

J: TRBJ2-1
size: few
D: -
V: TRBV30
CDR3: CAWSVQRAYNEQFF
DNA: TGTGCCTGGAGTGTCCAGCGGGCTTACAATGAGCAGTTCTTC

J: TRBJ1-6
size: few
D: -
V: TRBV14
CDR3: CASSLQGYNSPLHF
DNA: TGTGCCAGCAGCCTACAGGGTTATAATTCACCCCTCCACTTT

J: TRBJ2-7
size: once
D: TRBD2
V: TRBV11-1
CDR3: CASSPFTSGTSYEQYF
DNA: TGTGCCAGCAGCCCTTTCACTAGCGGGACGTCCTACGAGCAGTACTTC

J: TRBJ1-5
size: few
D: -
V: TRBV5-6
CDR3: CASSLSGQPNQPQHF
DNA: TGTGCCAGCAGCTTATCTGGACAGCCCAATCAGCCCCAGCATTTT

J: TRBJ2-1
size: -
D: -
V: TRBV5-1
CDR3: CASSLGERPNEQFF
DNA: TGCGCCAGCAGCTTGGGGGAGAGACCCAATGAGCAGTTCTTC

J: TRBJ1-1
size: -
D: -
V: TRBV5-1
CDR3: CASSLVGQGDEAFF
DNA: TGCGCCAGCAGCTTGGTTGGGCAGGGCGATGAAGCTTTCTTT